These T cell receptor beta chains were read from a single sample in a study of T cell responses to AZD1222 COVID-19 vaccine. Measured with immunoSEQ multiplex PCR; TCRdb has only the in-frame clones, and not every one. Here the sample spans 70,000 or so clones, approximately 79% being singletons. Sequences were derived from peripheral blood, sampled on day 0 of MenACWY control vaccination. The origin of the receptors is an adult in good health. CDR3s include the opening cysteine and the closing phenylalanine or tryptophan. The listing skips clone size in some rows; elsewhere it reads once, few, many or a size class.

J | V | size | CDR3
TRBJ1-2 | TRBV28 | NA | CASSPPRAYGYTF
TRBJ2-1 | TRBV15 | NA | CATSRDNGNEQFF
TRBJ1-2 | TRBV6-5 | NA | CASSYSYGDNYGYTF
TRBJ1-3 | TRBV13 | once | CASSLRGSSGNTIYF
TRBJ1-4 | TRBV4-1 | NA | CASSQDGYIGEKLFF
TRBJ1-5 | TRBV14 | NA | CASSPITGTGFQPQHF
TRBJ1-3 | TRBV5-1 | NA | CASSSGDSGNTIYF
TRBJ1-3 | TRBV19 | NA | CASSGESGNTIYF
TRBJ1-2 | TRBV28 | NA | CASSWLTENYGYTF
TRBJ1-1 | TRBV20-1 | once | CSASLLFNDRGETEAFF
TRBJ1-5 | TRBV4-1 | NA | CASSQDGSNQPQHF
TRBJ2-7 | TRBV4-1 | once | CASSPALMGYEQYF
TRBJ2-1 | TRBV30 | once | CAWSPGQGWNEQFF
TRBJ2-3 | TRBV4-1 | NA | CASSHLSRLAGDPDTQYF
TRBJ2-3 | TRBV4-2 | once | CASSQIAVQDTQYF
TRBJ2-1 | TRBV6-1 | NA | CASSEAGTSGRNEQFF
TRBJ2-2 | TRBV30 | NA | CAWSAGPGLRGDTGELFF
TRBJ2-2 | TRBV7-2 | NA | CASRQDLGELFF